These 30 T cell receptor beta chains were all obtained from the same sample, sequenced in a study of cytomegalovirus exposure and HLA in healthy donors. TCRdb's copy holds only in-frame clones and misses some; the assay was immunoSEQ multiplex PCR. The sample shows 140,000 to 150,000 clones, approximately 94% of them seen only once. Sequenced: PBMCs. These TCRs come from a man aged 18 to 29 in good health and CMV-seropositive.

This clone showed up just once. The chain links TRBV19 to TRBJ1-5; maybe TRBD1 (5 bases). This CDR3 is built from 14 residues. Trimming left V 2 bases short and J 7 bases short, with 12 bases between. Germline V CDR1 and CDR2: LNHDA, SQIVND (reference sequence). DNA of the CDR3: TGTGCCAGTAGTATATGGGGGGGACTACAGCCCCAGCATTTT. Its protein product is CASSIWGGLQPQHF.

This clone appeared a single time. The chain links TRBV4-1 to TRBJ1-4, with 7 bases fitting TRBD1. Germline V lookup: CDR1 MGHRA, CDR2 YSYEKL. CDR3 length equals 16 residues. The V and J ends lost 4 bases and 5 bases, in that order; junction bases with no gene match: 10. The CDR3 DNA sequence: TGCGCCAGCAGCCTTTTTCCGGGACAGCGAAATGAAAAACTGTTTTTT. This gives the protein CASSLFPGQRNEKLFF.

This chain connects TRBV5-1 to TRBJ2-5; 10 nucleotides match TRBD2. The germline V gene encodes CDR1 SGHRS and CDR2 YFSETQ. Losses at the gene ends were 2 bases for V and 1 base for J; bases not matched to a gene: 11. The CDR3 totals 18 residues. This CDR3 reads CASSFGKTSGYIQETQYF. The DNA of the CDR3 is TGCGCCAGCAGCTTTGGGAAGACTAGCGGGTACATCCAAGAGACCCAGTACTTC.

The CDR3 loop reads CASSHRDRTATQYF. The DNA of the CDR3 is TGTGCCAGCAGTCACCGGGACAGGACGGCAACCCAGTACTTC. The rearrangement uses TRBV6-1 and TRBJ2-5; 8 bases agree with TRBD1. Germline values: CDR1 MNHNS, CDR2 SASEGT. The CDR3 contains 14 residues. V lost 5 bases and J lost 8; bases outside the gene matches: 10.

The rearrangement joins TRBV9 to TRBJ2-6; a weak D match, TRBD1 (7 bases). V was cut by 3 bases and J by 0 bases, with 19 bases left in between. The CDR3 length is 19 residues. Germline CDR1 reads SGDLS; CDR2 reads YYNGEE. CDR3 nucleotides: TGTGCCAGCAGCGCCCCTGGGGGGACAGACCTCTCTGGGGCCAACGTCCTGACTTTC. As protein: CASSAPGGTDLSGANVLTF.

This clone has only a few counts. J is TRBJ1-2 and V is TRBV30; 10 bases fit TRBD1. The germline V gene has CDR1 GTSNPN and CDR2 SVGIG (reference sequence). The trim removed 1 base at V and 6 bases at J, leaving 2 bases unmatched. CDR3 length: 13 residues. Written as DNA, the CDR3 is TGTGCCTGGAGTGCGACAGGGGGCGATGGCTACACCTTC. Translated: CAWSATGGDGYTF.

The chain combines TRBV29-1 with TRBJ2-5, with a tentative D call TRBD2 (6 bases). Germline-derived CDR1 and CDR2 are SQVTM and ANQGSEA. The CDR3 consists of 12 residues. The V and J ends lost 4 bases and 4 bases respectively, with 10 bases between them. The CDR3 loop reads CSVGNGGETQYF. The CDR3 DNA reads TGCAGCGTTGGAAACGGGGGAGAGACCCAGTACTTC. The whole variable domain, filled in from reference TRBV29-1 and TRBJ2-5, reads SAVISQKPSRDICQRGTSLTIQCQVDSQVTMMFWYRQQPGQSLTLIATANQGSEATYESGFVIDKFPISRPNLTFSTLTVSNMSPEDSSIYLCSVGNGGETQYFGPGTRLLVL.

J is TRBJ2-1 and V is TRBV29-1; the match to TRBD2 covers 7 bases. V lost 3 bases to trimming and J lost 2 bases; unmatched junction nucleotides: 10. Germline CDR1 reads SQVTM; CDR2 reads ANQGSEA. The CDR3 sequence is 16 residues long. The CDR3, as DNA: TGCAGCGTTGACCCCCCCGCGGGAGTTCCCTACAATGAGCAGTTCTTC. Translation: CSVDPPAGVPYNEQFF.

V and J are TRBV5-1 and TRBJ1-2; D is uncertain. Trimming cost V 0 bases and J 8 bases, with 8 bases left between them. The CDR3 is 12 residues long. The germline V gene encodes CDR1 SGHRS and CDR2 YFSETQ. The chain's CDR3 is CASSLDSGGYTF. CDR3 coding DNA: TGCGCCAGCAGCTTGGATAGCGGGGGCTACACCTTC. Together with reference TRBV5-1 and TRBJ1-2, the CDR3 gives the full variable domain: KAGVTQTPRYLIKTRGQQVTLSCSPISGHRSVSWYQQTPGQGLQFLFEYFSETQRNKGNFPGRFSGRQFSNSRSEMNVSTLELGDSALYLCASSLDSGGYTFGSGTRLTVV.

V gene TRBV28 combines with J gene TRBJ2-3; 7 bases align to TRBD1. The V segment lost 6 bases and the J segment 0 bases; nucleotides outside the gene matches: 12. Germline V CDR1 and CDR2: MDHEN, SYDVKM. CDR3 length: 17 amino acids. CDR3 DNA: TGTGCCAGCAGCTCAGGACAGGTCCTCCTTAGCACAGATACGCAGTATTTT. It yields the protein CASSSGQVLLSTDTQYF.

The chain links TRBV7-9 to TRBJ1-3; the D gene is possibly TRBD1 (6 bases). Germline V gene sequence: CDR1 SEHNR, CDR2 FQNEAQ (reference sequence). This CDR3 contains 15 residues. V shed 2 bases and J shed 0 bases, with 8 bases lying between them. CDR3 DNA sequence: TGTGCCAGCAGCTTATGGGGGCTCTCTGGAAACACCATATATTTT. Translated: CASSLWGLSGNTIYF.

This clone has just one count. V usage is TRBV5-1 and J usage is TRBJ2-7; 11 bases line up with TRBD1. Germline V gene data show CDR1 as SGHRS and CDR2 as YFSETQ. The CDR3 consists of 14 residues. The V and J ends lost 3 bases and 7 bases, in that order; junction bases with no gene match: 6. This chain's CDR3 is CASSYRDRGREQYF. In DNA form, the CDR3 reads TGCGCCAGCAGCTACCGGGACAGGGGGAGGGAGCAGTACTTC.

This chain connects TRBV18 to TRBJ2-4, with TRBD1 matching 7 bases. The CDR3 has 14 amino acids. Germline CDR1 and CDR2: KGHSH and LQKENI. V shed 0 bases and J 6 bases; nucleotides not matched to a gene: 2. The CDR3 bases are TGTGCCAGCTCACCACCGAGACAGGGAAACATTCAGTACTTC. This gives the protein CASSPPRQGNIQYF.

The genes are TRBV18 and TRBJ2-2; 9 bases are shared with TRBD2. Losses at the gene ends were 3 bases for V and 3 bases for J; bases not matched to a gene: 11. This CDR3 is 18 amino acids long. Per germline, CDR1 KGHSH and CDR2 LQKENI. The CDR3 nucleotides read TGTGCCAGCTCACCCTTTTTGCGGGAGGGCGGTGACACCGGGGAGCTGTTTTTT. The encoded protein is CASSPFLREGGDTGELFF.

The CDR3 loop reads CASSLILAGGLNEQFF. As DNA, the CDR3 is TGTGCCAGCAGTTTGATACTAGCGGGAGGGCTTAATGAGCAGTTCTTC. The chain combines TRBV5-4 with TRBJ2-1, with 13 bases identical to TRBD2. In germline, CDR1 is SGHNT, CDR2 YYREEE (reference sequence). The CDR3 extends over 16 amino acids. The V and J ends lost 5 bases and 7 bases, in that order; junction bases with no gene match: 9.

The chain combines TRBV20-1 with TRBJ2-5, with unresolved D. CDR1 and CDR2 from the germline V gene are DFQATT and SNEGSKA (reference sequence). The ends were cut back, 5 bases at V and 3 bases at J, with 7 bases in the middle. The CDR3 has 11 amino acids. The CDR3 DNA reads TGCAGTGCTTTTCCTAAAGAGACCCAGTACTTC. It codes for CSAFPKETQYF.

The chain carries TRBV28 and TRBJ1-5; D gene uncertain. Trimming pared 5 bases from V and 2 bases from J, leaving 19 bases between. From germline, CDR1 is MDHEN and CDR2 SYDVKM. This CDR3 comprises 17 residues. CDR3 residues: CASSTGIPLWGNQPQHF. The CDR3 DNA sequence: TGTGCCAGCAGTACCGGGATCCCGTTATGGGGCAATCAGCCCCAGCATTTT.

The rearrangement uses TRBV9 and TRBJ1-2; D uncertain. The CDR3 has 13 amino acids. The germline V and J ends were trimmed by 3 bases and 4 bases, with 10 bases remaining between them. CDR1 and CDR2 (germline): SGDLS, YYNGEE. The CDR3 nucleotides read TGTGCCAGCAGCGCTAGCAACCTCTATGGCTACACCTTC. Its protein is CASSASNLYGYTF.

Here the CDR3 DNA reads TGTGCCAGCAGCCAAGAATCTACGTATGAGCAGTTCTTC. This gives the protein CASSQESTYEQFF. V is TRBV14 and J is TRBJ2-1; D is unresolved. Trimming cost V 0 bases and J 8 bases, with 8 bases left between them. The CDR3 totals 13 residues. Germline V gene data show CDR1 as SGHDN and CDR2 as FVKESK.

The chain couples TRBV6-1 to TRBJ1-4; 7 bases fit TRBD1. CDR1 is MNHNS, CDR2 SASEGT, per germline. This CDR3 spans 15 amino acids. V shed 1 base, J shed 4 bases, and the junction held 3 bases outside the gene matches. CDR3 sequence (DNA): TGTGCCAGCAGTGAAGGGGACAGAAGTAATGAAAAACTGTTTTTT. It is translated as CASSEGDRSNEKLFF.

The CDR3 nucleotides read TGCGCCAGCAGTCACGGGACTAGCGGGAGTTCAACCAGACCAGATACGCAGTATTTT. It yields the protein CASSHGTSGSSTRPDTQYF. The V and J genes are TRBV5-1 and TRBJ2-3, with TRBD2 identical over 14 bases. Germline V lookup: CDR1 SGHRS, CDR2 YFSETQ. This CDR3 has 19 amino acids. J was trimmed by 4 bases and V by 5 bases; bases with no gene match: 15.

This chain links TRBV11-2 with TRBJ2-1; TRBD1 aligns across 7 bases. With 6 bases clipped from V and 5 bases from J, the junction kept 10 bases outside the gene matches. Looked up from germline, CDR1 is SGHAT and CDR2 is FQNNGV. The CDR3 has 15 amino acids. This CDR3 reads CASRGGDRANNEQFF. The CDR3 DNA is TGTGCCAGCAGGGGTGGTGACAGGGCTAACAATGAGCAGTTCTTC.

The chain uses TRBV10-3 and TRBJ1-5; 7 positions agree with TRBD1. V shed 2 bases and J 4 bases; nucleotides not matched to a gene: 5. The CDR3 is made up of 15 amino acids. Looked up from germline, CDR1 is ENHRY and CDR2 is SYGVKD. The CDR3 is CAISEAGQVNQPQHF. CDR3 sequence (DNA): TGTGCCATCAGTGAGGCTGGACAGGTAAATCAGCCCCAGCATTTT.

The rearrangement uses TRBV2 and TRBJ2-3; D is unresolved. The CDR3 extends over 13 amino acids. Trimming removed 7 bases from V and 5 bases from J, with 13 bases in between. Germline V gives CDR1 SNHLY, CDR2 FYNNEI. CDR3 loop: CASTSEHGDTQYF. CDR3 in DNA: TGTGCCAGCACCAGCGAACATGGAGATACGCAGTATTTT.

This clone was observed a single time. This chain links TRBV9 with TRBJ2-7; 8 nucleotides align to TRBD2. Germline CDR1 and CDR2: SGDLS and YYNGEE. Trimming cost V 0 bases and J 1 base; bases outside gene matches: 3. The CDR3 has 15 residues. CDR3 DNA: TGTGCCAGCAGCGTAGGAGCGGGGGTATCCTACGAGCAGTACTTC. Protein product: CASSVGAGVSYEQYF.

V usage is TRBV16 and J usage is TRBJ2-7, with TRBD2 matching 8 bases. V was pared by 3 bases and J by 6 bases, with 4 bases of the junction left unmatched. The CDR3 covers 13 residues. Germline V lookup: CDR1 KGHSY, CDR2 FQNENV. Here the CDR3 reads CASSQAGGAEQYF. The CDR3 DNA is TGTGCCAGCAGCCAGGCGGGGGGAGCCGAGCAGTACTTC.

This rearrangement joins TRBV4-2 to TRBJ2-3; possibly TRBD2 for D (5 bases). The germline V gene encodes CDR1 LGHNA and CDR2 YNFKEQ. This CDR3 is built from 16 residues. Trimming removed 2 bases at V and 2 bases at J, with 14 bases between. Here the CDR3 DNA reads TGTGCCAGCAGCCAATCTGAGCGGCTCAACACAGATACGCAGTATTTT. As protein: CASSQSERLNTDTQYF.

The chain carries TRBV9 and TRBJ1-2; a weak D match, TRBD1 (5 bases). V lost 3 bases to trimming and J lost 1 base, with 16 bases between them. The CDR3 totals 16 residues. The V gene's germline CDR1 is SGDLS and CDR2 YYNGEE. This CDR3 is CASSGGPQGDNYGYTF. CDR3 nucleotides: TGTGCCAGCAGCGGAGGCCCGCAGGGCGATAACTATGGCTACACCTTC.

This clone has only one observation. The chain couples TRBV6-6 to TRBJ2-7; 7 bases are shared with TRBD1. Germline V gene data show CDR1 as MNHNY and CDR2 as SVGAGI (reference sequence). V shed 0 bases, J shed 5 bases, and the junction held 4 bases outside the gene matches. This CDR3 comprises 14 residues. The CDR3 loop is CASSYSAGGDEQYF. CDR3 nucleotides: TGTGCCAGCAGTTACTCGGCAGGGGGAGACGAGCAGTACTTC.

The chain combines TRBV28 with TRBJ2-7, with TRBD1 identical over 8 bases. The CDR3 is made up of 15 amino acids. Germline loops: CDR1 MDHEN, CDR2 SYDVKM. With 6 bases clipped from V and 2 bases from J, the junction kept 9 bases outside the gene matches. CDR3 sequence (DNA): TGTGCCAGCAGCCATACCGGGACAGGTGCCTACGAGCAGTACTTC. The encoded protein is CASSHTGTGAYEQYF.